This TCR beta chain was profiled in a study of T cell changes during pregnancy in multiple sclerosis. Data came from immunoSEQ multiplex PCR; TCRdb stores just in-frame clones and leaves some out. The top ten hold around 0.69% of the sample, which has some 36,000 clones, under 95% seen once. This clonotype originated in a female donor in good health, enrolled as a control in a pregnancy study. Sequences were derived from CD4+ T cells from peripheral blood mononuclear cells, sampled in the second trimester of pregnancy.

CDR3 loop: CASSPRAGGRYNSPLHF. The CDR3 DNA is TGTGCCAGCAGCCCCCGGGCAGGGGGCAGGTATAATTCACCCCTCCACTTT. The V call is TRBV9, the J call TRBJ1-6; 8 nucleotides agree with TRBD1. Germline CDR1 and CDR2: SGDLS and YYNGEE. The V and J ends lost 4 bases and 4 bases, in that order; junction bases with no gene match: 10. The CDR3 length is 17 residues. The whole variable domain, filled in from reference TRBV9 and TRBJ1-6, reads DSGVTQTPKHLITATGQRVTLRCSPRSGDLSVYWYQQSLDQGLQFLIQYYNGEERAKGNILERFSAQQFPDLHSELNLSSLELGDSALYFCASSPRAGGRYNSPLHFGNGTRLTVT.